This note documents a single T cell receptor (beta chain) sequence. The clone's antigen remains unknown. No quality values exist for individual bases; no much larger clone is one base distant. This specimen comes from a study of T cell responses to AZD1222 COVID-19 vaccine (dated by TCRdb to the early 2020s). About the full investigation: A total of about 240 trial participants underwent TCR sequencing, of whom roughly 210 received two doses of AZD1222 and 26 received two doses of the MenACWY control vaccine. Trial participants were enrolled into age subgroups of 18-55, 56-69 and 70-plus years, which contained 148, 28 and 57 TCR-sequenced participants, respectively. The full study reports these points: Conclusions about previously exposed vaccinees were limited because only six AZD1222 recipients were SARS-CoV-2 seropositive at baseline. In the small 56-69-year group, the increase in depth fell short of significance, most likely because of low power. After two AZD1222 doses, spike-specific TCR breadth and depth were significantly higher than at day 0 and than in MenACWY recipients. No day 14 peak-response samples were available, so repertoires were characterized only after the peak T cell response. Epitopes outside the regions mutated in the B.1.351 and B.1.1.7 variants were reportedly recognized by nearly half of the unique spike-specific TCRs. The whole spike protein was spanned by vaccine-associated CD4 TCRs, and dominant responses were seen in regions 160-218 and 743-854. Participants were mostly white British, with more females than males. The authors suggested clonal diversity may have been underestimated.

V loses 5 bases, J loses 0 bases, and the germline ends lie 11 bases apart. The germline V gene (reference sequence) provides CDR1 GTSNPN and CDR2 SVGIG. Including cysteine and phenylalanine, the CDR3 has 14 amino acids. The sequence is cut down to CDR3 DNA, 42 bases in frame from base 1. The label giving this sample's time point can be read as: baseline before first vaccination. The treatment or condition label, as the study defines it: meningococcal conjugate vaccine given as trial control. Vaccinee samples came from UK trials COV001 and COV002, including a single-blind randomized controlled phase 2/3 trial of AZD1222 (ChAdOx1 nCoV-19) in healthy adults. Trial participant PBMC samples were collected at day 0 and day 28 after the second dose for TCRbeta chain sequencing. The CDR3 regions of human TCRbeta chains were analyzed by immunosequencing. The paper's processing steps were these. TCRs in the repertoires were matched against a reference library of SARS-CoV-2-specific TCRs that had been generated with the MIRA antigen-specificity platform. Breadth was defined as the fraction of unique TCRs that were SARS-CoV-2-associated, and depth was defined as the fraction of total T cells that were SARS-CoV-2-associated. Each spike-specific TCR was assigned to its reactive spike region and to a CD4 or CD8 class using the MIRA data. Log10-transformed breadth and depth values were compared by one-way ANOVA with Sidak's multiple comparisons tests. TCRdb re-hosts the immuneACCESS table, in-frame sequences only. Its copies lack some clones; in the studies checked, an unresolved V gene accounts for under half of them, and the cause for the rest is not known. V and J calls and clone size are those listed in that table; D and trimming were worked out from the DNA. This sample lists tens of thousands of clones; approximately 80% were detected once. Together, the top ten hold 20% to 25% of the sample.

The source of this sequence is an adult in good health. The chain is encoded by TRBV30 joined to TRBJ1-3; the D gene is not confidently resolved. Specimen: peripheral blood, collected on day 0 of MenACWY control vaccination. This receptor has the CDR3 CAWQTSNSGNTIYF. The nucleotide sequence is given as TGTGCCTGGCAGACATCTAACTCTGGAAACACCATATATTTT.